Below, 17 T cell receptor beta chains from the same sample are listed, as sequenced in a study of response to subunit inactivated influenza vaccine. TCRdb reprocessed the RT-PCR reads with MiXCR, giving one entry per CDR3 protein. The sample lists 500,000 or so distinct CDR3 sequences; about 15% were seen once. Here the sequenced sample was CD4+ T cells sorted from PBMCs, taken around 25 months after vaccination. The receptor set was obtained from a man between 50 and 75 years old who received an inactivated influenza vaccine.

The chain recombines TRBV5-1 with TRBJ1-1; weak D call: TRBD1 (5 bases). The CDR3 extends over 13 amino acids. V dropped 0 bases and J dropped 7 bases, with 10 bases sitting between them. Germline V gene sequence: CDR1 SGHRS, CDR2 YFSETQ. CDR3 in DNA: TGCGCCAGCAGCTTGGCCGTGACAGATGAAGCTTTCTTT. This sequence encodes CASSLAVTDEAFF.

The gene calls are TRBV5-1 and TRBJ1-1; maybe TRBD1 (5 bases). There are 15 residues in the CDR3. The germline V gene encodes CDR1 SGHRS and CDR2 YFSETQ. V dropped 6 bases and J dropped 0 bases, with 15 bases sitting between them. CDR3 sequence reads: CASNLEGLMNTEAFF. The DNA for the CDR3 is TGCGCCAGCAACCTCGAGGGGCTCATGAACACTGAAGCTTTCTTT.

This clonotype turned up a few times. The chain has TRBV7-8 and TRBJ2-7; tentative D call: TRBD1 (5 bases). The CDR3 sequence is 14 residues long. The V end lost 2 bases, the J end lost 5 bases, and 13 bases lay between the germline ends. CDR1 is SGHVS, CDR2 FQNEAQ, per germline. CDR3 sequence reads: CASSLRRGQDEQYF. CDR3 bases: TGTGCCAGCAGCTTACGAAGGGGCCAGGACGAGCAGTACTTC.

The chain links TRBV3-1 to TRBJ1-1; the D is unclear. The CDR3 has 14 residues. Trimming took off 0 bases at V and 4 bases at J, with 9 bases between the two ends. Germline assignment: CDR1 LGHDT and CDR2 YNNKEL (reference sequence). CDR3 sequence reads: CASSQDLRTTEAFF. CDR3 DNA: TGTGCCAGCAGCCAAGATTTGAGAACCACTGAAGCTTTCTTT.

This clonotype was observed a few times. The chain links TRBV29-1 to TRBJ2-4; D gene unclear. The germline V gene has CDR1 SQVTM and CDR2 ANQGSEA. This CDR3 contains 13 residues. The V end lost 4 bases, the J end lost 0 bases, and 7 bases lay between the germline ends. The CDR3, as DNA: TGCAGCGTTGCCCCACTAGCCAAAAACATTCAGTACTTC. Its protein is CSVAPLAKNIQYF.

The rearrangement uses TRBV4-2 and TRBJ2-6; D unclear. CDR1 LGHNA and CDR2 YNFKEQ come from the germline V gene. The V gene lost 0 bases and the J gene lost 0 bases, with 6 bases spanning the gap. CDR3 length: 16 amino acids. CDR3 DNA sequence: TGTGCCAGCAGCCAAGATCGGAGCTCTGGGGCCAACGTCCTGACTTTC. It is translated as CASSQDRSSGANVLTF.

The CDR3 DNA reads TGCAGTGCTAGCGGCATCTCTAGCACAGATACGCAGTATTTT. Encoded protein: CSASGISSTDTQYF. The rearrangement joins TRBV20-1 to TRBJ2-3; D uncertain. CDR3 size: 14 residues. Trimming left V 3 bases short and J 0 bases short, with 10 bases between. CDR1 and CDR2 from the germline V gene are DFQATT and SNEGSKA (reference sequence).

The chain uses TRBV20-1 and TRBJ2-1, with 11 positions matching TRBD2. J lost 1 base, V lost 2 bases, and 4 bases had no gene match. From germline, CDR1 is DFQATT and CDR2 SNEGSKA (reference sequence). The CDR3 is made up of 16 amino acids. The CDR3 coding sequence is TGCAGTGCTAGAACCTTAGCGGGAGGGTCCTACAATGAGCAGTTCTTC. Translated: CSARTLAGGSYNEQFF.

This chain connects TRBV5-1 to TRBJ2-3, with no clear D. Germline CDR1 and CDR2: SGHRS and YFSETQ. V was trimmed by 2 bases and J by 4 bases, leaving 14 bases between them. The CDR3 covers 15 residues. CDR3 DNA sequence: TGCGCCAGCAGCTTAGCACCCCAGGTCGCAGATACGCAGTATTTT. It specifies CASSLAPQVADTQYF.

The chain uses TRBV4-1 and TRBJ2-3; 10 nucleotides match TRBD2. CDR3 size: 15 residues. The V gene end was trimmed by 3 bases and the J gene end by 4 bases; junction bases not matched to a gene: 4. Germline values: CDR1 MGHRA, CDR2 YSYEKL. The CDR3 sequence is CASSQLAGVSDTQYF. The CDR3, as DNA: TGCGCCAGCAGCCAGCTAGCGGGGGTTTCAGATACGCAGTATTTT.

This clonotype came up many times. The chain carries TRBV7-8 and TRBJ2-2; D is possibly TRBD2 (5 bases). Germline loops: CDR1 SGHVS, CDR2 FQNEAQ. The CDR3 extends over 15 amino acids. The ends were cut back, 6 bases at V and 6 bases at J, with 17 bases in the middle. The CDR3 DNA is TGTGCCAGCAGTAGTACAACAGCGGCATCCGGGGAGCTGTTTTTT. This codes for CASSSTTAASGELFF.

This clonotype was detected a few times. The chain joins TRBV25-1 to TRBJ1-1; D gene unclear. Trimming pared 7 bases from V and 1 base from J, leaving 10 bases between. This CDR3 has 13 residues. CDR1 and CDR2 from the germline V gene are MGHDK and SYGVNS. The CDR3 DNA sequence: TGTGCCAGCACGAACTATAGGAACACTGAAGCTTTCTTT. It codes for CASTNYRNTEAFF. Using reference TRBV25-1 and TRBJ1-1 for the parts outside the CDR3, the full variable domain is EADIYQTPRYLVIGTGKKITLECSQTMGHDKMYWYQQDPGMELHLIHYSYGVNSTEKGDLSSESTVSRIRTEHFPLTLESARPSHTSQYLCASTNYRNTEAFFGQGTRLTVV.

The sample holds a few counts of this clonotype. This rearrangement joins TRBV27 to TRBJ2-6, with 9 bases matching TRBD1. This CDR3 has 18 residues. CDR1 MNHEY and CDR2 SMNVEV come from the germline V gene (reference sequence). Trimming removed 4 bases from V and 1 base from J; junction bases left unmatched: 8. The CDR3 spells CASSSRDRVWSGANVLTF. CDR3 coding DNA: TGTGCCAGCAGTTCTCGGGACAGGGTATGGTCTGGGGCCAACGTCCTGACTTTC.

This clonotype was observed a few times. CDR3 residues: CSASLGPLNSPLHF. The CDR3 DNA reads as TGCAGTGCTAGCCTGGGTCCCCTTAATTCACCCCTCCACTTT. The chain recombines TRBV20-1 with TRBJ1-6; D is uncertain. V lost 3 bases and J 6 bases, leaving 12 bases between the germline ends. The CDR3 is 14 amino acids. Germline loops: CDR1 DFQATT, CDR2 SNEGSKA (reference sequence).

The chain recombines TRBV20-1 with TRBJ1-2, with D hard to call. CDR3 length: 15 residues. CDR1 is DFQATT and CDR2 is SNEGSKA in the germline V gene (reference sequence). Trimming took 4 bases from V and 4 from J, leaving 19 bases between them. Here the CDR3 reads CSAIPPTRNFYGYTF. The CDR3 DNA is TGCAGTGCTATTCCACCGACTCGAAACTTCTATGGCTACACCTTC.

V gene TRBV13 combines with J gene TRBJ1-2, with D maybe TRBD1 (5 bases). This CDR3 region has 12 residues. CDR1 PRHDT and CDR2 FYEKMQ come from the germline V gene (reference sequence). Trimming removed 6 bases at V and 9 bases at J, with 14 bases between. In nucleotides, the CDR3 is TGTGCCAGCAGAAGAACAGGCGAGCGCTACACCTTC. It yields the protein CASRRTGERYTF.

This clonotype appeared many times. V and J are TRBV5-1 and TRBJ2-3; a possible D gene is TRBD2 (5 bases). Trimming took off 3 bases at V and 2 bases at J, with 10 bases between the two ends. Germline lookup yields CDR1 SGHRS and CDR2 YFSETQ. This CDR3 contains 14 residues. The CDR3 coding sequence is TGCGCCAGCAGCTACGGACTTGACACAGATACGCAGTATTTT. It is translated as CASSYGLDTDTQYF.